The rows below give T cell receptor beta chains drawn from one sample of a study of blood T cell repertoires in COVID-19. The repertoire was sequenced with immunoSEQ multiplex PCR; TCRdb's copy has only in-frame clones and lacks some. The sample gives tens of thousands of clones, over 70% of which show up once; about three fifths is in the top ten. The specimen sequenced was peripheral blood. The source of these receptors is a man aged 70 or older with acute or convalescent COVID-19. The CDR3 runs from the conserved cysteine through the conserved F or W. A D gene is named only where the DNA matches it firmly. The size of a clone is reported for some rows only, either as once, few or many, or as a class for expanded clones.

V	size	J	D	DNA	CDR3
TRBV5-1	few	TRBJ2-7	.	TGCGGAGCCGTGAGGGCCCTCTGCGAGGTCGTGGAAGGTCAAACCTACGAGCAGTACTTC	CGAVRALCEVVEGQTYEQYF
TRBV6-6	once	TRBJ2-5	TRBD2	TGTGCCAGCAGTTTTAGCGGGGGGCCCCAAGAGACCCAGTACTTC	CASSFSGGPQETQYF
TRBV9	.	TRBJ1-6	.	TGTGCCAGCAGCGTAGGGCAGTATAATTCACCCCTCCACTTT	CASSVGQYNSPLHF
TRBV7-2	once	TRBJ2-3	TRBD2	TGTGCCAGCAGCTTAGCGGGGGGGAGGCGCACAGATACGCAGTATTTT	CASSLAGGRRTDTQYF
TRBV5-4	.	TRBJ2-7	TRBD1	TGTGCCAGCAGCTCGCAGGGGGCCAGGGCTTACGAGCAGTACTTC	CASSSQGARAYEQYF
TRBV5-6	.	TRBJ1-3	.	TGTGCCAGCAGCCCAACAGGGACCGGAAACACCATATATTTT	CASSPTGTGNTIYF
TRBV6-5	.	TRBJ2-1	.	TGTGCCGCGGCCAGGGCTCCTTCCTACAATGAGCAGTTCTTC	CAAARAPSYNEQFF
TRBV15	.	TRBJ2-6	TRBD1	TGTGCCACCAGCAGGCAATTAGGGACAGCCAGCTCTGGGGCCAACGTCCTGACTTTC	CATSRQLGTASSGANVLTF
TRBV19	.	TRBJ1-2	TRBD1	TGTGCCAGTAGTATTCTCCCCGGGACAGGGGGTTACAGCTATGGCTACACCTTC	CASSILPGTGGYSYGYTF
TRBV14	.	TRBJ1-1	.	TGTGCCAGCAGCCAAGTCATGAACACTGAAGCTTTCTTT	CASSQVMNTEAFF
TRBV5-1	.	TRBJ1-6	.	TGCGCCAGCAGCACGACAGGTCTTAAATCACCCCTCCACTTT	CASSTTGLKSPLHF
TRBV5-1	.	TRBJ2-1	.	TGCGCCAGCAGCTTGGCTGAGGACTCCTACAATGAGCAGTTCTTC	CASSLAEDSYNEQFF
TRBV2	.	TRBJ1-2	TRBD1	TGTGCCAGCGGTGGGGACAGGGGTCCTAGGAGCTACACCTTC	CASGGDRGPRSYTF
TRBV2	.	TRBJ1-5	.	TGTGCCAGCAGTGGGTACGGGGATCAGCCCCAGCATTTT	CASSGYGDQPQHF
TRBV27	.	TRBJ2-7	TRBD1	TGTGCCAGCAGTTCGCAAGGGGGCCTCACCTACGAGCAGTACTTC	CASSSQGGLTYEQYF
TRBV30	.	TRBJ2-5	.	TGTGCCTGGAGTGAGGGGGACCAAGAGACCCAGTACTTC	CAWSEGDQETQYF
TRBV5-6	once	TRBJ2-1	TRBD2	TGTGCCAGCAGTTCCTACTCCGGGACTAGCGGGGGCTACAATGAGCAGTTCTTC	CASSSYSGTSGGYNEQFF
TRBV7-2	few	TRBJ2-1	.	TGTGCCAGCAGCTTATTAGCCGAGGCAGGGCATGAGCAGTTCTTC	CASSLLAEAGHEQFF
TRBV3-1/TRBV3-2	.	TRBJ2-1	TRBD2	TGTGCCAGCAGCCAAGGGTCTTCGGGGGGGGTCGAGGAGCAGTTCTTC	CASSQGSSGGVEEQFF
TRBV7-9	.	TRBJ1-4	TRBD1	TGTGCCAGCAGCTTAGGCAGGGGGCGGACTAATGAAAAACTGTTTTTT	CASSLGRGRTNEKLFF
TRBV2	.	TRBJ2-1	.	TGTGCCAGCGGGGGAGGCTGGGATGAGCAGTTCTTC	CASGGGWDEQFF
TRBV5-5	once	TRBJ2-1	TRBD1	TGTGCCAGCAGCATCCTTGGACAGGGATGGTATGAGCAGTTCTTC	CASSILGQGWYEQFF
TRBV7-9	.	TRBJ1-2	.	TGTGCCACCGAAGGGCGGGCAGAGGTTTTCGGCTCTGGCTACACCTTC	CATEGRAEVFGSGYTF
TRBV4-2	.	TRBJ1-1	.	TGTGCCAGCAGCCAAGATTTCATGAACACTGAAGCTTTCTTT	CASSQDFMNTEAFF
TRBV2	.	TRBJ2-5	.	TGTGCCAGCAGTGGACAGCTCCAAGAGACCCAGTACTTC	CASSGQLQETQYF
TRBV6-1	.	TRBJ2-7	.	TGTGCCAGCAGTGAAGCAACAGACAGCAGCTCCTACGAGCAGTACTTC	CASSEATDSSSYEQYF
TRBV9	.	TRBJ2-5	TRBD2	TGTGCCAGCAGCCCAGACATGACTAGCGGGACCAGAAGGGAGACCCAGTACTTC	CASSPDMTSGTRRETQYF
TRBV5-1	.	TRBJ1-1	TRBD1	TGCGCCAGCAGCGCCTTCGGACAGGGCAACACTGAAGCTTTCTTT	CASSAFGQGNTEAFF
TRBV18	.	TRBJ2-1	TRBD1	TGTGCCAGCTCGGGACAGGAGGTCTACAATGAGCAGTTCTTC	CASSGQEVYNEQFF
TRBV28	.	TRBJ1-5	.	TGTGCCACCACCCGCGGGGGCAATCAGCCCCAGCATTTT	CATTRGGNQPQHF
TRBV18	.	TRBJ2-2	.	TGTGCCAGCTCAAAACAGGACGCGAACACCGGGGAGCTGTTTTTT	CASSKQDANTGELFF
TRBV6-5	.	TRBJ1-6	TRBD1	TGTGCCAGCTATCAGGGGGACTATTCACCCCTCCACTTT	CASYQGDYSPLHF
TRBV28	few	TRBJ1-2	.	TGTGCCAGCAGCCGTACAGATAACTATGGCTACACCTTC	CASSRTDNYGYTF
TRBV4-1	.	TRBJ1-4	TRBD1	TGCGCCAGCAGTCTGGGACCGGGACAGGGGTACGAAAAACTGTTTTTT	CASSLGPGQGYEKLFF
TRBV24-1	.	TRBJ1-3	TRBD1	TGTGCCACCAGTGATTCCACAGGGGGCACCTTGGACACCATATATTTT	CATSDSTGGTLDTIYF
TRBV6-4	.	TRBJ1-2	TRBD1	TGTGCCAGCAGTGACGAAGGACAGGTCACCTTC	CASSDEGQVTF
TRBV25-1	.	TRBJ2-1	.	TGTGCCAGCAGTGAATCGGTGGGAGCCTACAATGAGCAGTTCTTC	CASSESVGAYNEQFF
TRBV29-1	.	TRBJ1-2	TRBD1	TGCAGCGTCTCGGGACAGGGGGCTATCAATGGCTACACCTTC	CSVSGQGAINGYTF
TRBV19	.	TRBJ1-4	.	TGTGCCAGTAGTATAACAGGTAGAGGAACTAATGAAAAACTGTTTTTT	CASSITGRGTNEKLFF
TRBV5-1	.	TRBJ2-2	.	TGCGCCAGCAGCTTTACGGGGAACACCGGGGAGCTGTTTTTT	CASSFTGNTGELFF
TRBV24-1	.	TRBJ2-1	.	TGTGCCACCGGAAAAGGGAGCTCCTACAATGAGCAGTTCTTC	CATGKGSSYNEQFF
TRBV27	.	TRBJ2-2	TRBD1	TGTGCCAGCAGTTTTGGGATGACAGGGGGTGATTCCGGGGAGCTGTTTTTT	CASSFGMTGGDSGELFF
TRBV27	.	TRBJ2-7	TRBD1	TGTGCCAGCAGGAGGGACAGGGCTACCTACGAGCAGTACTTC	CASRRDRATYEQYF
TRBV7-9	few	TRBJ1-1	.	TGTGCCAGCAGCCGACAGGTCCGGGACACTGAAGCTTTCTTT	CASSRQVRDTEAFF
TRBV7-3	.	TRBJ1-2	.	TGTGCCAGCAGCTTAATTGGTGAGCGCTACACCTTC	CASSLIGERYTF
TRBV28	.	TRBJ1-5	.	TGTGCCAGCAGTAAGGACAGAAGCCAGCCCCAGCATTTT	CASSKDRSQPQHF
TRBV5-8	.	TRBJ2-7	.	TGTGCCAGCAGACGGGGGGTTACAGGGAGCGACGAGCAGTACTTC	CASRRGVTGSDEQYF
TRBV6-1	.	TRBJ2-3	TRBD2	TGTGCCAGCAGTGAAGCCTGGCTAGCGGGGGCCACAGATACGCAGTATTTT	CASSEAWLAGATDTQYF
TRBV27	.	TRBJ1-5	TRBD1	TGTGCCAGCAGTCCCCTCCCGGGACAGAGGACCGATTTTAGCAATCAGCCCCAGCATTTT	CASSPLPGQRTDFSNQPQHF
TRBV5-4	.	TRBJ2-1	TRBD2	TGTGCCAGCAGCTTTACTAGCGGTACTAGCTCCTACAATGAGCAGTTCTTC	CASSFTSGTSSYNEQFF
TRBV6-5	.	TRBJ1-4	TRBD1	TGTGCCAGCACCCGGGACAGAGCTAATGAAAAACTGTTTTTT	CASTRDRANEKLFF
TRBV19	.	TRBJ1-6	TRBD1	TGTGCCGCCACGACAGGGGTTTCGAATTCACCCCTCCACTTT	CAATTGVSNSPLHF
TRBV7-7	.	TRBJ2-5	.	TGTGCCAGCAGCGTCGGCGGACAGTTAGAAGAGACCCAGTACTTC	CASSVGGQLEETQYF
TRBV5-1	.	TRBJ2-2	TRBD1	TGCGCCAGCAGCCACAAAAGGACAGGGGTGAACACCGGGGAGCTGTTTTTT	CASSHKRTGVNTGELFF
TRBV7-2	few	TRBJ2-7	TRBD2	TGTGCCAGCAGCCCCGGGGGAGGGATTAACCACGAGCAGTACTTC	CASSPGGGINHEQYF